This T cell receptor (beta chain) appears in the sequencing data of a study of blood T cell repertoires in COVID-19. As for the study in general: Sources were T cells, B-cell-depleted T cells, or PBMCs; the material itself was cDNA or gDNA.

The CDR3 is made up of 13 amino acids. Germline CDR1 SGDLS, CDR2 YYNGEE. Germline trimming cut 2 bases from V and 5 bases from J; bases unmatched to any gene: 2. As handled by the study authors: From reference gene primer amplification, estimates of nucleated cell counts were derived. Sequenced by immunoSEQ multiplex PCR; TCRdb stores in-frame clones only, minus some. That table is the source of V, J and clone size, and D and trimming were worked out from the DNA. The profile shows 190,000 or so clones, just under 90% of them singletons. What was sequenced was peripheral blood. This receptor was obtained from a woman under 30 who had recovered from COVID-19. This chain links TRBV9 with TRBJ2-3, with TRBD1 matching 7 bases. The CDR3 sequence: CASSVRQGDTQYF. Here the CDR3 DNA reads TGTGCCAGCAGCGTCAGACAGGGAGATACGCAGTATTTT. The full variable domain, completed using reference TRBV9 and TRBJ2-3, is DSGVTQTPKHLITATGQRVTLRCSPRSGDLSVYWYQQSLDQGLQFLIQYYNGEERAKGNILERFSAQQFPDLHSELNLSSLELGDSALYFCASSVRQGDTQYFGPGTRLTVL.